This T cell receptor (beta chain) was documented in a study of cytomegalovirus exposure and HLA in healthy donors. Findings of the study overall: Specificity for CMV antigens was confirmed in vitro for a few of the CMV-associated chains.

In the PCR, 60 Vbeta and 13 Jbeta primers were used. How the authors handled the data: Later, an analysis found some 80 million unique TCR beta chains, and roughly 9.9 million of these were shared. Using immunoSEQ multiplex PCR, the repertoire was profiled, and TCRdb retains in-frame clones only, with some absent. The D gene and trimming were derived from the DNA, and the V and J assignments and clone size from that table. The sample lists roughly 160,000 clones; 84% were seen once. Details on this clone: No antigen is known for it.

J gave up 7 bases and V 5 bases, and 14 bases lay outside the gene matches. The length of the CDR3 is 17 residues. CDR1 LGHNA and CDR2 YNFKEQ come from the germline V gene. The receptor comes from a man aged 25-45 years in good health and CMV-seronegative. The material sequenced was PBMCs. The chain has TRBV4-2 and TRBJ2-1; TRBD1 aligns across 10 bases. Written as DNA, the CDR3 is TGTGCCAGCAGCTATCAAGACAGGGGGCTCTCGCGAAATGAGCAGTTCTTC. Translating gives CASSYQDRGLSRNEQFF.